This T cell receptor beta chain was retrieved from a study of CD8 T cells in ankylosing spondylitis. Regarding the study as a whole: It appeared that ankylosing spondylitis blood was characterized by a TCR beta motif of 8 or 9 highly homologous variants. Disease-linked clones reportedly showed significant enrichment in matched ankylosing spondylitis synovial fluid.

MiXCR, run by TCRdb on the 5' RACE reads, gives a single entry per CDR3 protein. The data show around 99,000 distinct CDR3 sequences, around 9.4% seen once. Only a few counts were recorded for this clonotype. Its antigen is not known. The CDR3 consists of 12 residues. CDR1 and CDR2 (germline): SEHNR, FQNEAQ (reference sequence). The V gene lost 11 bases and the J gene lost 4 bases, with 14 bases spanning the gap. The source material was blood, either unsorted or a sorted T cell fraction (not recorded which). The receptor's source is a male donor with ankylosing spondylitis or in good health (not recorded which). The chain is built from TRBV7-9 and TRBJ1-1; weak D call: TRBD1 (6 bases). CDR3 DNA: TGTGCCGGCCAGGGGAGAGGCACTGAAGCTTTCTTT. As protein: CAGQGRGTEAFF.